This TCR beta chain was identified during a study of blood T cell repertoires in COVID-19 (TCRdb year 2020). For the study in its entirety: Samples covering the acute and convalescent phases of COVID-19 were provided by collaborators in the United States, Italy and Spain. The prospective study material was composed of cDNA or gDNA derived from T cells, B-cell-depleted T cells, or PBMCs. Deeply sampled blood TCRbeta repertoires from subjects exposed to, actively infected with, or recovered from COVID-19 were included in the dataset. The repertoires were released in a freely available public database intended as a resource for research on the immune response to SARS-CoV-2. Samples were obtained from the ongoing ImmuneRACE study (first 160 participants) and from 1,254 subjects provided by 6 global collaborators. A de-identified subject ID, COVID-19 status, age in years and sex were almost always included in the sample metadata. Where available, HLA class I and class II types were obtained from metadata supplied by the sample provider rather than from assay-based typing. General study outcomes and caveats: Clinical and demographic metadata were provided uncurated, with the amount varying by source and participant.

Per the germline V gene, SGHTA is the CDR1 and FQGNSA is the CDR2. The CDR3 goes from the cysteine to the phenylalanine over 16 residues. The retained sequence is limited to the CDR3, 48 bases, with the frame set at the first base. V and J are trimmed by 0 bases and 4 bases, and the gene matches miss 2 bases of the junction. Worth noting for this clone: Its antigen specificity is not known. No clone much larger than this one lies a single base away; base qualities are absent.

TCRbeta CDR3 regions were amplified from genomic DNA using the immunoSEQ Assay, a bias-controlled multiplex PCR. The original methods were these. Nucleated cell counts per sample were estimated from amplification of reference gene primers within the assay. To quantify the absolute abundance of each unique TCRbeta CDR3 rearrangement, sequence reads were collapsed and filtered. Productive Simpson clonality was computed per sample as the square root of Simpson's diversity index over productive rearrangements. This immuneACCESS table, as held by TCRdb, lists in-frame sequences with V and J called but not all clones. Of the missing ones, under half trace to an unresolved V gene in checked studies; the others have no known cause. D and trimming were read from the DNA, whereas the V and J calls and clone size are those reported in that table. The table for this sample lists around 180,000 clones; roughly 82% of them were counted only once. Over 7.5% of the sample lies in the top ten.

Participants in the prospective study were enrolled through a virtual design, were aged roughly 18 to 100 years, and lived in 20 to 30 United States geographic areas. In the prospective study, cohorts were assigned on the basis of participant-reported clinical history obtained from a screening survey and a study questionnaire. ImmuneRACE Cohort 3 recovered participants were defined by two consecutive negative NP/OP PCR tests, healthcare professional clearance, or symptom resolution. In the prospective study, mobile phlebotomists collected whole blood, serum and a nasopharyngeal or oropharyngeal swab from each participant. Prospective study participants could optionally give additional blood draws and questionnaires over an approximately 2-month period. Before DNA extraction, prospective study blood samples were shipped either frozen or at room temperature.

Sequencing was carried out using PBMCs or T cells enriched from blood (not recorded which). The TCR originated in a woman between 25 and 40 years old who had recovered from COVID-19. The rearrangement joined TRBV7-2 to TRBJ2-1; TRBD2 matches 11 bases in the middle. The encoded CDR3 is CASSLAASGGYNEQFF. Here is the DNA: TGTGCCAGCAGCTTAGCGGCTAGCGGGGGGTACAATGAGCAGTTCTTC.